Described below is a single TCR beta chain sequence and its context. CDR1 and CDR2 from the germline V gene are MNHNS and SASEGT. This CDR3 has 11 amino acids. With 7 bases clipped from V and 14 bases from J, the junction kept 7 bases outside the gene matches. These data belong to a study of T cell changes during pregnancy in multiple sclerosis. Generated by immunoSEQ multiplex PCR, the TCRdb table keeps only in-frame clones and is missing some. Found here are 55,000 or so clones, 92% of them singletons; the top ten hold more than 0.15%. The material sequenced was CD4+ T cells from peripheral blood mononuclear cells, taken after pregnancy. This receptor was identified in a female donor in good health, enrolled as a control in a pregnancy study. The chain employs TRBV6-1 and TRBJ1-4; 7 nucleotides align to TRBD1. The CDR3 coding sequence is TGTGCCAGCAAAACAGGGGAATGGCTGTTTTTT. It translates to CASKTGEWLFF.